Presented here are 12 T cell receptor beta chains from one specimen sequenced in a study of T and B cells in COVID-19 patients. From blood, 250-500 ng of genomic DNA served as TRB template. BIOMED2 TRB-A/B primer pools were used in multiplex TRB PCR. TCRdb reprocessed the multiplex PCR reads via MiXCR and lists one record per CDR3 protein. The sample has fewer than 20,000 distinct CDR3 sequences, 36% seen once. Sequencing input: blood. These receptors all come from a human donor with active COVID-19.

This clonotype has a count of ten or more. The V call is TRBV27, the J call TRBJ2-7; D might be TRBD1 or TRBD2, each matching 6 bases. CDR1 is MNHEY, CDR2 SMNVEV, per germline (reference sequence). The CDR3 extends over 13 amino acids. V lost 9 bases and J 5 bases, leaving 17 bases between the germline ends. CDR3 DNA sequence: TGTGCCAGAACAGGGTCGGGGGCTCACGAGCAGTACGTC. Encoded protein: CARTGSGAHEQYV.

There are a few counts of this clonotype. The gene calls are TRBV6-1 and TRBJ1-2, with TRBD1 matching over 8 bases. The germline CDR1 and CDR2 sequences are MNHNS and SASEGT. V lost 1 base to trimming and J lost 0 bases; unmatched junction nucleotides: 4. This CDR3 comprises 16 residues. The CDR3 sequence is CASSEGQGSTNYGYTF. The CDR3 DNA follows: TGTGCCAGCAGTGAAGGACAGGGGTCTACTAACTATGGCTACACCTTC.

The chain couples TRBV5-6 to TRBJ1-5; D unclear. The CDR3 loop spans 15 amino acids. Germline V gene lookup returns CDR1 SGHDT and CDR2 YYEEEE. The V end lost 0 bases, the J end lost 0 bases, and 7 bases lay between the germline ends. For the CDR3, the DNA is TGTGCCAGCAGCTTGGGCGAGGTTAGCAATCAGCCCCAGCATTTT. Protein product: CASSLGEVSNQPQHF.

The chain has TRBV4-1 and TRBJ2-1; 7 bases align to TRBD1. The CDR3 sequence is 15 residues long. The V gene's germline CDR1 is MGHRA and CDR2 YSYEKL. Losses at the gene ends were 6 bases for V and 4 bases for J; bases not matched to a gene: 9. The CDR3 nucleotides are TGCGCCAGCAGGCGAATCGGGACAGCGTACAATGAGCAGTTCTTC. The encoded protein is CASRRIGTAYNEQFF.

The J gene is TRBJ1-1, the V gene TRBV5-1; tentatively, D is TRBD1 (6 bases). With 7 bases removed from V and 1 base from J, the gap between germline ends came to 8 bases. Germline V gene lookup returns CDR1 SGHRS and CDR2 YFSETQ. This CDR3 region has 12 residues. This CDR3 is CASRQENTEAFF. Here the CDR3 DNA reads TGCGCCAGCCGACAGGAGAACACTGAAGCTTTCTTT.

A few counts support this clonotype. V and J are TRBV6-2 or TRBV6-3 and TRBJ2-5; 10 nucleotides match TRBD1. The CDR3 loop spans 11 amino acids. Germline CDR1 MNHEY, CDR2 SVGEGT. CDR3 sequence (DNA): TGTCGGACAGGGGGGCAAGAGACCCAGTACTTC. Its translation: CRTGGQETQYF.

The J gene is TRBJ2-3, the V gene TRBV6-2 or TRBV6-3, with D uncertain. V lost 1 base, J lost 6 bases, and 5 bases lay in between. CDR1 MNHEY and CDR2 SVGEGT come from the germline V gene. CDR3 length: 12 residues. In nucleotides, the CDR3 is TGTGCCAGCAGTTACTTGGGGGATACGCAGTATTTT. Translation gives CASSYLGDTQYF.

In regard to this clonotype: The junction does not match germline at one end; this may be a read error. In DNA form, the CDR3 reads TGTGCCAAAAGCTTGGAGCTAGCGGGGGGGCGGGATACGCAGTATTTT. Amino acid sequence: CAKSLELAGGRDTQYF. The chain couples TRBV5-3 to TRBJ2-3; the match to TRBD2 covers 12 bases. TRBV5-3 is sorted into the ORF group, with uncertain function. This CDR3 region has 16 residues.

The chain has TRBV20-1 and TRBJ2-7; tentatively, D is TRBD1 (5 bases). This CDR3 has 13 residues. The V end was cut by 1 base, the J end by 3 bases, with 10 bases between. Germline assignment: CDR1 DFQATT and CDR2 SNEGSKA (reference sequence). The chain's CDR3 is CSARAQTDYEQYV. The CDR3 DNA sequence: TGCAGTGCTAGAGCTCAGACAGACTACGAGCAGTACGTC.

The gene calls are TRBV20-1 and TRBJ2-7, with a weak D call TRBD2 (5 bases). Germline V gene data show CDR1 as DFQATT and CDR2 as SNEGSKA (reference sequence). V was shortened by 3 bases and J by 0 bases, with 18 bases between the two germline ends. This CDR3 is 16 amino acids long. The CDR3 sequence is CSARAGTGINSYEQYF. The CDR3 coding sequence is TGCAGTGCTAGGGCCGGCACGGGGATAAACTCCTACGAGCAGTACTTC.

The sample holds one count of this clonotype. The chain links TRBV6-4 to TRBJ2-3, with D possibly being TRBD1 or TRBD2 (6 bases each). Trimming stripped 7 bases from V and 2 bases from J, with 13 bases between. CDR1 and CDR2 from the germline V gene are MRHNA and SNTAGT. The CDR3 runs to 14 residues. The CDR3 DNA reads TGTGCCAGCAACGAGGGGGGAAACACAGATACGCAGTATTTT. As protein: CASNEGGNTDTQYF.

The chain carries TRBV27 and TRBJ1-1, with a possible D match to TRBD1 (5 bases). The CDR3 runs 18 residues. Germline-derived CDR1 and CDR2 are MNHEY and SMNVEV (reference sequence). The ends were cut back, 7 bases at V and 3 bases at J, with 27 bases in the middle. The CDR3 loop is CASTISPTGPKRYTEAFF. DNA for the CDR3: TGTGCCAGCACCATCTCCCCCACAGGACCCAAAAGATACACTGAAGCTTTCTTT.